The next 6 T cell receptor beta chains were all read from a single sample in a study of T cells after yellow fever vaccination. TCRdb independently ran MiXCR on the 5' RACE reads; one entry per CDR3 protein. The sample yields some 500,000 distinct CDR3 sequences, about 13% seen once. This material consisted of PBMCs, taken on the day of the yellow fever booster vaccination. These receptor sequences come from a man younger than 45 who received the YFV17D yellow fever vaccine.

The genes are TRBV12-3 or TRBV12-4 and TRBJ2-1; no firm D call. This CDR3 has 12 residues. Trimming shortened V by 2 bases and J by 10 bases, and 9 bases separated the two germline ends. For the CDR3, the DNA is TGTGCCAGCAGTTTATCTACTTCCGAGCAGTTCTTC. Its translation is CASSLSTSEQFF.

This clonotype appeared a few times. The chain recombines TRBV20-1 with TRBJ2-7; TRBD2 matches 7 bases. Trimming removed 3 bases from V and 4 bases from J; junction bases left unmatched: 3. This CDR3 comprises 12 residues. CDR1 and CDR2 from the germline V gene are DFQATT and SNEGSKA (reference sequence). CDR3 sequence: CSASGGGYEQYF. CDR3 DNA: TGCAGTGCTAGTGGCGGGGGTTACGAGCAGTACTTC.

This clonotype was found a few times. CDR3 sequence reads: CSAYRVMNTEAFF. CDR3 DNA: TGCAGTGCATACAGGGTAATGAACACTGAAGCTTTCTTT. The genes are TRBV20-1 and TRBJ1-1, with a tentative D call TRBD1 (6 bases). V was pared by 6 bases and J by 0 bases, with 11 bases between. The CDR3 has 13 amino acids. Germline CDR1 DFQATT, CDR2 SNEGSKA (reference sequence).

This clonotype occurred many times. The V call is TRBV6-1, the J call TRBJ1-1; tentative D call: TRBD1 (5 bases). The CDR3 sequence is 14 residues long. Trimming took off 8 bases at V and 4 bases at J, with 17 bases between the two ends. Germline V CDR1 and CDR2: MNHNS, SASEGT. CDR3 nucleotides: TGTGCCAGCGACTTTAACAGGCAAGGCACTGAAGCTTTCTTT. Protein: CASDFNRQGTEAFF.

The J gene is TRBJ1-4, the V gene TRBV6-5, with no clear D. Germline V lookup: CDR1 MNHEY, CDR2 SVGAGI. The V and J ends lost 2 bases and 0 bases respectively, with 10 bases between them. The CDR3 consists of 16 residues. CDR3 residues: CASSYNIGSTNEKLFF. The CDR3 nucleotides read TGTGCCAGCAGTTACAACATCGGCTCAACTAATGAAAAACTGTTTTTT.

The table lists this clonotype with a few counts. V gene TRBV10-3 combines with J gene TRBJ2-4; weak D call: TRBD2 (6 bases). The V and J ends lost 8 bases and 1 base respectively, with 12 bases between them. The CDR3 is 14 residues long. Germline CDR1 and CDR2: ENHRY and SYGVKD. The CDR3 loop is CAIQGGWAKNIQYF. The CDR3 nucleotides read TGTGCCATCCAGGGAGGTTGGGCCAAAAACATTCAGTACTTC.